The clone carrying this TCR beta chain came up a few times. Its antigen is still unknown. The sample belongs to a study of early T cells in non-severe SARS-CoV-2 infection. In the study overall: The chains were unpaired, and the sequenced material was bulk RNA from unsorted whole blood.

Germline lookup yields CDR1 ENHRY and CDR2 SYGVKD. This CDR3 region has 16 residues. Trimming removed 4 bases at V and 0 bases at J, with 12 bases between. Each cDNA molecule carried a unique molecular identifier. One entry per CDR3 protein results from TCRdb running MiXCR on the 5' RACE reads. The table lists fewer than 65,000 distinct CDR3 sequences, around 8.5% of them singletons. Study results and limitations: Private and CD4 specificities were missed by VDJdb matching, which favored anti-spike CD8 responses.

The TCR comes from an adult who was a healthcare worker with PCR-confirmed SARS-CoV-2 infection or an uninfected control (not recorded which). This rearrangement joins TRBV10-3 to TRBJ2-2, with D tentatively TRBD2 (5 bases). The sample was whole blood. The CDR3 spells CAISGPGVTNTGELFF. CDR3 bases: TGTGCCATCAGTGGGCCCGGGGTCACGAACACCGGGGAGCTGTTTTTT.